This T cell receptor (beta chain) was identified in a study of OX40 agonist ivuxolimab in advanced cancers. Background on the study: Those enrolled were 70% to 85% male, with a mean age of around 58 years and ages from about 20 to 85.

This CDR3 comprises 14 residues. The germline V gene has CDR1 MGHRA and CDR2 YSYEKL. V dropped 4 bases and J dropped 0 bases, with 8 bases sitting between them. Study-wide results and caveats: The work left the antigen specificity of expanded peripheral T cells undetermined. There were, on average, more expanded clones in CD8+ T cells than in CD4+.

Repertoires were generated with immunoSEQ multiplex PCR, while TCRdb's copy carries only in-frame clones and drops some. The sample lists approximately 60,000 clones, 90% to 95% occurring once. This clone came up a few times. What it recognizes is unknown. This TCR was recovered from an adult with an advanced solid tumor such as melanoma, head and neck, liver or kidney cancer. Here the sequenced sample was CD4+ or CD8+ T cells sorted from blood, taken in a trial of the OX40 agonist ivuxolimab. The chain employs TRBV4-1 and TRBJ2-3; D is possibly TRBD2 (5 bases). The CDR3 loop is CASSPTISTDTQYF. CDR3 nucleotide sequence: TGCGCCAGCAGCCCGACTATCAGCACAGATACGCAGTATTTT.